The 6 T cell receptor beta chains given below trace back to one sample, sequenced in a study of T cell responses to AZD1222 COVID-19 vaccine. Sequencing was performed with immunoSEQ multiplex PCR; in TCRdb, only in-frame clones are kept and a portion is missing. Altogether about 50,000 clones are present, 80% being singletons, with the ten largest covering 5%. Here the sequenced sample was peripheral blood, taken 28 days after the second AZD1222 dose. The receptors stem from an adult who received the AZD1222 COVID-19 vaccine.

As DNA, the CDR3 is TGTGCCAGCAGTTCCCCCGGGGCGGGCACCGGGGAGCTGTTTTTT. It encodes CASSSPGAGTGELFF. The chain is built from TRBV6-5 and TRBJ2-2; possibly TRBD1 or TRBD2 for D (5 bases each). Germline CDR1 and CDR2: MNHEY and SVGAGI. Trimming took off 4 bases at V and 4 bases at J, with 13 bases between the two ends. The CDR3 length is 15 residues.

The rearrangement joins TRBV6-5 to TRBJ1-4, with D possibly being TRBD1 (5 bases). The length of the CDR3 is 14 residues. Germline CDR1 and CDR2: MNHEY and SVGAGI. Trimming removed 6 bases at V and 8 bases at J, with 16 bases between. CDR3 amino acids: CASSLVETGEKLFF. CDR3 bases: TGTGCCAGCAGCCTGGTTGAAACAGGAGAAAAACTGTTTTTT.

The rearrangement links TRBV2 to TRBJ1-6; no firm D call. The CDR3 contains 15 residues. The germline V and J ends were trimmed by 8 bases and 7 bases, with 18 bases remaining between them. The germline V gene has CDR1 SNHLY and CDR2 FYNNEI. CDR3 region: CASLALRETNSPLHF. In nucleotides, the CDR3 is TGTGCCAGCTTAGCCTTACGGGAAACGAATTCACCCCTCCACTTT.

Only one count was recorded for this clone. The rearrangement uses TRBV2 and TRBJ2-7; weak D call: TRBD1 (6 bases). V shed 5 bases and J shed 2 bases, with 22 bases lying between them. The CDR3 totals 17 residues. Germline V CDR1 and CDR2: SNHLY, FYNNEI. As DNA, the CDR3 is TGTGCCAGCAGTCCCCGGGGCCGAACAGGGAACACCTACGAGCAGTACGTC. It yields the protein CASSPRGRTGNTYEQYV.

The chain uses TRBV2 and TRBJ2-7; 8 bases line up with TRBD1. Germline-derived CDR1 and CDR2 are SNHLY and FYNNEI. The CDR3 runs to 14 residues. V lost 4 bases, J lost 2 bases, and 4 bases stayed unmatched. The CDR3, as DNA: TGTGCCAGCAGTGGAGAGGACAGGGCCTACGAGCAGTACTTC. Protein sequence: CASSGEDRAYEQYF.

This chain links TRBV5-1 with TRBJ1-1; 7 bases match TRBD1. Germline loops: CDR1 SGHRS, CDR2 YFSETQ. Trimming cost V 4 bases and J 2 bases; bases outside gene matches: 11. CDR3 size: 16 residues. The CDR3 nucleotides are TGCGCCAGCAGCCCCTTGACAGGGAAGGTAAACACTGAAGCTTTCTTT. Its translation: CASSPLTGKVNTEAFF.